This T cell receptor (beta chain) was obtained from a study of response to subunit inactivated influenza vaccine. One entry per CDR3 protein, called by TCRdb with MiXCR from the RT-PCR reads. The table shows approximately 570,000 distinct CDR3 sequences, with around 8% occurring only once. For this clonotype: Its antigen is still unknown.

Study outcomes and limitations: The authors suggested that every seasonal influenza vaccination recruits few new T cells.

The CDR3 loop spans 14 amino acids. V lost 0 bases and J 4 bases, leaving 10 bases between the germline ends. Germline lookup yields CDR1 LNHNV and CDR2 YYDKDF (reference sequence). The chain joins TRBV15 to TRBJ2-7; D is unclear. The sample here was PBMCs from blood, taken roughly 24 months after vaccination. The sequence was obtained from a man between 50 and 69 years old who received an inactivated influenza vaccine. Here the CDR3 reads CATSRDGSTYEQYF. The CDR3 nucleotides read TGTGCCACCAGCAGAGACGGCTCCACGTACGAGCAGTACTTC. The full variable domain, with the rest looked up from reference TRBV15 and TRBJ2-7, is DAMVIQNPRYQVTQFGKPVTLSCSQTLNHNVMYWYQQKSSQAPKLLFHYYDKDFNNEADTPDNFQSRRPNTSFCFLDIRSPGLGDTAMYLCATSRDGSTYEQYFGPGTRLTVT.